Reported below is one TCR beta chain. These data come from a study of T cell changes during pregnancy in multiple sclerosis. Some clones are missing from TCRdb's copy, which holds only in-frame ones; the method was immunoSEQ multiplex PCR. The sample lists about 36,000 clones, 75% to 95% seen once, with around 0.5% in the top ten. The starting material was CD4+ T cells from peripheral blood mononuclear cells, obtained in the second trimester of pregnancy. This sequence originates from a female donor in good health, enrolled as a control in a pregnancy study.

This chain's CDR3 is CASSQLISSDFSGDTQYF. The CDR3, as DNA: TGTGCCAGCAGCCAGCTTATCTCTAGCGATTTCTCCGGAGATACGCAGTATTTT. The chain recombines TRBV4-2 with TRBJ2-3, with a weak D call TRBD2 (6 bases). Germline V gene lookup returns CDR1 LGHNA and CDR2 YNFKEQ. Between the trimmed V and J ends, which lost 3 bases and 5 bases, there was a span of 24 bases. The CDR3 is 18 amino acids.